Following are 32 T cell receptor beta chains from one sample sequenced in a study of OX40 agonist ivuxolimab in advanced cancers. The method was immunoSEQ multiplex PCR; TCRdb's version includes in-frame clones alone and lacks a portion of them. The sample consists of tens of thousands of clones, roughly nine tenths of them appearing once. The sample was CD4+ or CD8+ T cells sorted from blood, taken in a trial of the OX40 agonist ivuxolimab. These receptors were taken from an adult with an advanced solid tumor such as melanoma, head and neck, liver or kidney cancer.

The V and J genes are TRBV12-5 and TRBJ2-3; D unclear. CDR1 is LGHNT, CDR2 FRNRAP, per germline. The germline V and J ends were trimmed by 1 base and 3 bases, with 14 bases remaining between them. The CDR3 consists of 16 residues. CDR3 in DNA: TGTGCTAGTGGTTTGGCTTTATCTGAGGTTACAGATACGCAGTATTTT. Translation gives CASGLALSEVTDTQYF. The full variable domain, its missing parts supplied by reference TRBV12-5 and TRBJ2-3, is DARVTQTPRHKVTEMGQEVTMRCQPILGHNTVFWYRQTMMQGLELLAYFRNRAPLDDSGMPKDRFSAEMPDATLATLKIQPSEPRDSAVYFCASGLALSEVTDTQYFGPGTRLTVL.

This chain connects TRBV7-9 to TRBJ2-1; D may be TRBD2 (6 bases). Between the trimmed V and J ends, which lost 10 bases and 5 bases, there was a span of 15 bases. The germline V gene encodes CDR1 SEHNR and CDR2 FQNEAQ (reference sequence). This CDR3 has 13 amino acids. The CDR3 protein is CATQVPGDNEQFF. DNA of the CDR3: TGTGCCACCCAGGTCCCGGGAGACAATGAGCAGTTCTTC.

CDR3 nucleotides: TGTGCCAGCATCGATGGTAGGCTAGCGGGTTACCCTAGCTCCTACAATGAGCAGTTCTTC. Its protein is CASIDGRLAGYPSSYNEQFF. The chain carries TRBV5-4 and TRBJ2-1; 8 bases map to TRBD2. Germline CDR1 SGHNT, CDR2 YYREEE (reference sequence). This CDR3 spans 20 amino acids. V lost 6 bases to trimming and J lost 0 bases; unmatched junction nucleotides: 20.

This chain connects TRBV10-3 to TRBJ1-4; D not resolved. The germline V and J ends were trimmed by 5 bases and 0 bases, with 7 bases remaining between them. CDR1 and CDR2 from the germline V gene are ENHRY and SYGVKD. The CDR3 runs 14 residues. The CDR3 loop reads CAISPGATNEKLFF. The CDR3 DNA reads TGTGCCATCAGTCCGGGAGCAACTAATGAAAAACTGTTTTTT.

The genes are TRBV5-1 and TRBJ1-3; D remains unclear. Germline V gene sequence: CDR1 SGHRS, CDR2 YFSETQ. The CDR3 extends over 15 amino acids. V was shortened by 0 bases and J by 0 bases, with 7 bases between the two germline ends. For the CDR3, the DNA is TGCGCCAGCAGCTTGGACACCACCTCTGGAAACACCATATATTTT. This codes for CASSLDTTSGNTIYF.

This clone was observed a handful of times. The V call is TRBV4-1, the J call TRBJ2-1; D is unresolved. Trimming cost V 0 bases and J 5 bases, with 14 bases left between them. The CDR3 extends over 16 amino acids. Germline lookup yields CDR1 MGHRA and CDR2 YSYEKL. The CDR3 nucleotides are TGCGCCAGCAGCCAAGATCTCGGGTACTACAACAATGAGCAGTTCTTC. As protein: CASSQDLGYYNNEQFF.

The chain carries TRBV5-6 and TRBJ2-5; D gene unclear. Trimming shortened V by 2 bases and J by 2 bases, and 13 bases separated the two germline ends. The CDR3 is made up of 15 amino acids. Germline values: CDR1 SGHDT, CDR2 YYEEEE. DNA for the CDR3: TGTGCCAGCAGCTTCCCGCCTGGAAGGCAAGAGACCCAGTACTTC. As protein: CASSFPPGRQETQYF.

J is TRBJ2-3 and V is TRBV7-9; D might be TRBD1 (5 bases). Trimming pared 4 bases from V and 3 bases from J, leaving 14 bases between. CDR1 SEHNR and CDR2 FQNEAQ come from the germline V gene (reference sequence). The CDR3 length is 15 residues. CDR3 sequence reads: CASSSDTYLTDTQYF. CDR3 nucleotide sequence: TGTGCCAGCAGCTCGGACACCTATCTGACAGATACGCAGTATTTT.

CDR3 protein: CASSLLGGTGRYEQYF. The CDR3 region has the DNA TGCGCCAGCAGCCTTTTGGGGGGGACAGGGCGGTACGAGCAGTACTTC. This chain links TRBV4-1 with TRBJ2-7, with 9 bases lining up with TRBD1. CDR1 and CDR2 from the germline V gene are MGHRA and YSYEKL. The CDR3 runs to 16 residues. V dropped 4 bases and J dropped 4; count of bases not matched to a gene: 11.

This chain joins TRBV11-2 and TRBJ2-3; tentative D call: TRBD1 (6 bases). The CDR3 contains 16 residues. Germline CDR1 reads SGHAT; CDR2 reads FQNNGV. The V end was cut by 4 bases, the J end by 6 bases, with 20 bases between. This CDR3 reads CASSYPHRDIGDTQYF. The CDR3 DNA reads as TGTGCCAGCAGCTACCCCCACAGGGACATAGGGGATACGCAGTATTTT.

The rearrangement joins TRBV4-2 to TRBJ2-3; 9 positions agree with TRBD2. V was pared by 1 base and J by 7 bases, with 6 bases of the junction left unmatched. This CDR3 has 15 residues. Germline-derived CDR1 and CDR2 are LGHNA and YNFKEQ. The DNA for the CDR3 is TGTGCCAGCAGCCAAGTTCTTAGCGGGGGTTATACGCAGTATTTT. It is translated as CASSQVLSGGYTQYF.

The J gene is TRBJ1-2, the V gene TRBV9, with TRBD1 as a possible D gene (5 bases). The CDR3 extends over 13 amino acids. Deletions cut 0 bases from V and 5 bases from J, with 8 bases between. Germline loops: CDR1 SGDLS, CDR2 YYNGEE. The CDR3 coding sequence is TGTGCCAGCAGCGTAGATACAGGATATGGCTACACCTTC. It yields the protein CASSVDTGYGYTF.

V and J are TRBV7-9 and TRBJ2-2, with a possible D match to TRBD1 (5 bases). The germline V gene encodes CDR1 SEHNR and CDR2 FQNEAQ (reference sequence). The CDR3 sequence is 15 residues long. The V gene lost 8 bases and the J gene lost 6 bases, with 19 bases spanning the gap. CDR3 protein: CASPVRDDRAGELFF. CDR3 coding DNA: TGTGCCAGCCCAGTCAGGGATGATCGGGCCGGGGAGCTGTTTTTT. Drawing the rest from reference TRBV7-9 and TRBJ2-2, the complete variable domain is DTGVSQNPRHKITKRGQNVTFRCDPISEHNRLYWYRQTLGQGPEFLTYFQNEAQLEKSRLLSDRFSAERPKGSFSTLEIQRTEQGDSAMYLCASPVRDDRAGELFFGEGSRLTVL.

The CDR3 reads CASSSPGQTDTQYF. The CDR3 nucleotides read TGTGCCAGCAGTTCGCCGGGACAAACAGATACGCAGTATTTT. The chain links TRBV27 to TRBJ2-3; a possible D gene is TRBD1 (6 bases). CDR3 length: 14 residues. Germline V gene lookup returns CDR1 MNHEY and CDR2 SMNVEV (reference sequence). V dropped 4 bases and J dropped 3 bases, with 11 bases sitting between them.

The DNA of the CDR3 is TGTGCCAGCAGTTACTCGGCCAGGGTCTTGAACACTGAAGCTTTCTTT. Its translation: CASSYSARVLNTEAFF. The rearrangement links TRBV6-5 to TRBJ1-1; a possible D gene is TRBD1 (5 bases). Trimming stripped 0 bases from V and 0 bases from J, with 11 bases between. Germline CDR1 is MNHEY and CDR2 is SVGAGI. The CDR3 covers 16 residues.

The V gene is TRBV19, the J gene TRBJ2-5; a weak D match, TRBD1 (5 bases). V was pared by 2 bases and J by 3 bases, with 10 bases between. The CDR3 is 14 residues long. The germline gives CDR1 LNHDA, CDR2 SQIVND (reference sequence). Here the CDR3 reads CASSIQGAEETQYF. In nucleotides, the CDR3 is TGTGCCAGTAGTATACAGGGCGCGGAAGAGACCCAGTACTTC.

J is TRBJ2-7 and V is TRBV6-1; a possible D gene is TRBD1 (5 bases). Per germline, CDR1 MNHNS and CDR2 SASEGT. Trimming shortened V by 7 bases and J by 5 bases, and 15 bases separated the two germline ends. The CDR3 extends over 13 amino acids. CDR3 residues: CASNPPGFNEQYF. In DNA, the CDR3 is TGTGCCAGCAATCCACCAGGGTTCAACGAGCAGTACTTC.

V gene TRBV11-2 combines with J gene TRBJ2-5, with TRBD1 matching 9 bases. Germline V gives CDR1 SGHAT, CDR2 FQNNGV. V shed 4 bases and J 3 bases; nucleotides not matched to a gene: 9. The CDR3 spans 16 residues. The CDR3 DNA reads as TGTGCCAGCAGCTGGTCCATGGACAGGGGTGAAGAGACCCAGTACTTC. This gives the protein CASSWSMDRGEETQYF.

This CDR3 reads CASSPGPGTKNGYTF. The CDR3 DNA sequence: TGTGCCAGCAGCCCGGGGCCGGGGACTAAAAATGGCTACACCTTC. The rearrangement joins TRBV11-2 to TRBJ1-2; TRBD1 might be the D (5 bases). V was trimmed by 5 bases and J by 6 bases, leaving 19 bases between them. CDR1 and CDR2 (germline): SGHAT, FQNNGV. This CDR3 has 15 residues.

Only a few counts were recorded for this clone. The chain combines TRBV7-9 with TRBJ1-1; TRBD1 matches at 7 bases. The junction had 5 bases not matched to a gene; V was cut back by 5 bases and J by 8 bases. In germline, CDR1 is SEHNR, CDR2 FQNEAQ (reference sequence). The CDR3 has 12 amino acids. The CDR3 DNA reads TGTGCCAGCAGCGGGGACAGACTAGAAGCTTTCTTT. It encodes CASSGDRLEAFF.

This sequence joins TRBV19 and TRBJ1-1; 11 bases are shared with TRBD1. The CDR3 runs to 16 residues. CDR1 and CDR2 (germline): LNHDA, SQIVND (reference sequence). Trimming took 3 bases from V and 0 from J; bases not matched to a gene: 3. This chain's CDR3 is CASSIRTGGMNTEAFF. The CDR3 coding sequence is TGTGCCAGTAGTATCCGGACAGGGGGCATGAACACTGAAGCTTTCTTT.

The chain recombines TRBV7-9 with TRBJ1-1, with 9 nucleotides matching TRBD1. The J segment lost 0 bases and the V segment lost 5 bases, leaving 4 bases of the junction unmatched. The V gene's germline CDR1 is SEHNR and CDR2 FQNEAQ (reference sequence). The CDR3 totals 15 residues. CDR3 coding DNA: TGTGCCAGCAGCCCAGGGACAGGGCTGAACACTGAAGCTTTCTTT. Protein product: CASSPGTGLNTEAFF.

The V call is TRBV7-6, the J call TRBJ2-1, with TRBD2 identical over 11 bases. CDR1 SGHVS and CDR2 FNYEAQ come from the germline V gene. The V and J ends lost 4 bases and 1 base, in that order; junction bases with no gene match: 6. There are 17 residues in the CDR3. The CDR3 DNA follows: TGTGCCAGCAGCTCCAATAGCGGGGGGGTATCCTACAATGAGCAGTTCTTC. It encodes CASSSNSGGVSYNEQFF.

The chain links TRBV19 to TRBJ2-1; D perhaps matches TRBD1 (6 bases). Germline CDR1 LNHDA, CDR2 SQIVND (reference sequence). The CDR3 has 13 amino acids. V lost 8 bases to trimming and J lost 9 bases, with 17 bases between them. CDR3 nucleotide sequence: TGTGCCAGTCTCGCTGGACAGCCGGGTGAGCAGTTCTTC. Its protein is CASLAGQPGEQFF.

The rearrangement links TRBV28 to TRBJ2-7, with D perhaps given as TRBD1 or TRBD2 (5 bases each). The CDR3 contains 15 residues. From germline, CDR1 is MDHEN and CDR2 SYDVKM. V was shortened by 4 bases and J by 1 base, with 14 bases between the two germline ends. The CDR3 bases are TGTGCCAGCAGTTGGGGGAACAGTCCTTCCTACGAGCAGTACTTC. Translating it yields CASSWGNSPSYEQYF.

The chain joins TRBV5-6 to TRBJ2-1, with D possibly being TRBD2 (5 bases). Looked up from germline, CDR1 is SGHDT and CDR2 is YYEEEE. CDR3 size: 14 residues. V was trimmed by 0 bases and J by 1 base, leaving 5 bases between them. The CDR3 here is CASSLGGSYNEQFF. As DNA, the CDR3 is TGTGCCAGCAGCTTGGGAGGGTCCTACAATGAGCAGTTCTTC.

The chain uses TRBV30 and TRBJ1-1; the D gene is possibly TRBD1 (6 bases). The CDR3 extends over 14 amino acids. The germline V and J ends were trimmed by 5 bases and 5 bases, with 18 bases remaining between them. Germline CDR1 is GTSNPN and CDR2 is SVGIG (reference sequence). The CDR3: CAWARGRVRTEAFF. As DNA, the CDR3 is TGTGCCTGGGCCCGGGGGCGGGTAAGGACTGAAGCTTTCTTT.

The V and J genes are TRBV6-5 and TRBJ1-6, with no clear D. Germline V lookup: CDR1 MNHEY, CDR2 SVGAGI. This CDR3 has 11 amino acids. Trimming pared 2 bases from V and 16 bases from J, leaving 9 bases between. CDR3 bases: TGTGCCAGCAGTTACGTCGGTATTCTCCACTTT. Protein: CASSYVGILHF.

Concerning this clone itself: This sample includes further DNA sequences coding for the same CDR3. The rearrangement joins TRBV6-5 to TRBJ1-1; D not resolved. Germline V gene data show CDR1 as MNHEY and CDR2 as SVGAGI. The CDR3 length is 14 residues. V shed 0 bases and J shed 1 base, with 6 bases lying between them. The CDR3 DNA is TGTGCCAGCAGTTACTCGGGATCGAACACTGAAGCTTTCTTT. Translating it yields CASSYSGSNTEAFF.

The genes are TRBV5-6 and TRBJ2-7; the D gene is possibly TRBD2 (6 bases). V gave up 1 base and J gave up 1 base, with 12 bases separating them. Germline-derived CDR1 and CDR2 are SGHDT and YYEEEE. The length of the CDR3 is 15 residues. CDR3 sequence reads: CASSLWVGSSYEQYF. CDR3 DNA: TGTGCCAGCAGCTTGTGGGTCGGGAGTTCCTACGAGCAGTACTTC.

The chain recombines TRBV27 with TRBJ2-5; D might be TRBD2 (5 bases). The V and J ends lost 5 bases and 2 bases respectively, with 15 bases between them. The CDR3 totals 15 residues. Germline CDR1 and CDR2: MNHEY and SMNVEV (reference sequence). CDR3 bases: TGTGCCAGCAGTCCACCGGGGATCGTTCAAGAGACCCAGTACTTC. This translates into CASSPPGIVQETQYF.

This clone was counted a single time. The CDR3 sequence: CASSISPQYFPHGYTF. The DNA of the CDR3 is TGTGCCAGTAGTATATCCCCACAGTATTTCCCTCATGGCTACACCTTC. The chain couples TRBV19 to TRBJ1-2, with D unresolved. With 2 bases removed from V and 6 bases from J, the gap between germline ends came to 19 bases. Germline loops: CDR1 LNHDA, CDR2 SQIVND (reference sequence). This CDR3 region has 16 residues.